This T cell receptor (beta chain) was found in a study of metastatic and nonmetastatic thyroid tumors. The overall study: Comparative analysis of repertoires was undertaken across blood and tumor or nodule tissue obtained from malignant and benign thyroid patients.

In the original processing: The distant-metastasis classifier for papillary thyroid cancer was built from CDR3 differences across clinicopathological groups. TCRdb reanalyzed the PCR reads with MiXCR. TCRdb's processing, not the authors', yielded these V and J calls. The table shows tens of thousands of clones, with over 15% occurring only once. Trimming took 0 bases from V and 4 from J, leaving 13 bases between them. Germline CDR1 reads MNHNS; CDR2 reads SASEGT. The length of the CDR3 is 16 residues. Every patient was untreated before thyroid surgery. This clone was seen repeatedly, ten times or more. Its antigen is unknown. Study outcomes and limitations: It was reportedly found that TCR beta diversity was significantly higher in malignant thyroid tumors than in benign nodules, a difference seen in both blood and tumor samples.

The sequence was collected from a female donor with papillary thyroid cancer or a benign thyroid nodule (not recorded which). Some clones in this sample may be carry-over from other donors' samples. The V call is TRBV6-1, the J call TRBJ2-1, with D perhaps TRBD1 (5 bases). Sequenced: blood. CDR3 protein: CASSEARQGSYNEQFF. The DNA for the CDR3 is TGTGCCAGCAGTGAAGCTCGGCAGGGTTCATACAATGAGCAGTTCTTC.